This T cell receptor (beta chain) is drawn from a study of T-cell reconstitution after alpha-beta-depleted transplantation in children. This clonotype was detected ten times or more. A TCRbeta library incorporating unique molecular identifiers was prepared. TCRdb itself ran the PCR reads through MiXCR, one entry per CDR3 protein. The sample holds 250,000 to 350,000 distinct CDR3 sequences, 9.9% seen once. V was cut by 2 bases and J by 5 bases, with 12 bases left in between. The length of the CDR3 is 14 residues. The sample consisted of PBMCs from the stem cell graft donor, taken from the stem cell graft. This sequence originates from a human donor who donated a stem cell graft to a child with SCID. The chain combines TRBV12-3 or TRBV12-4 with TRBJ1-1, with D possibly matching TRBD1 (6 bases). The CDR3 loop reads CASSLRGALTEAFF. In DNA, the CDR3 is TGTGCCAGCAGTTTAAGGGGGGCGTTAACTGAAGCTTTCTTT.